A selection of T cell receptor beta chains follows, all from one sample in a study of blood T cell repertoires in COVID-19. The protocol was immunoSEQ multiplex PCR, while the TCRdb copy is restricted to in-frame clones and leaves out a portion. The table includes about 87,000 clones, over 70% detected once. The sample was peripheral blood. These receptors were collected from a woman between 45 and 60 years old with acute or convalescent COVID-19. The CDR3 runs from the conserved cysteine through the conserved F or W. The D gene is left open where the match is weak. Clone size appears in some rows only: once, few, many, or a class for an expanded clone.

D gene	J gene	clone size	V gene	CDR3 protein	CDR3 DNA
-	TRBJ2-3	-	TRBV12-3/TRBV12-4	CASYSTDTQYF	TGTGCCAGCTATAGCACAGATACGCAGTATTTT
-	TRBJ2-5	-	TRBV7-2	CASSLEGPLGETQYF	TGTGCCAGCAGCTTAGAGGGTCCACTAGGGGAGACCCAGTACTTC
TRBD2	TRBJ2-2	once	TRBV7-9	CASSPRGLAGKWNTGELFF	TGTGCCAGCAGCCCAAGGGGACTAGCGGGGAAGTGGAACACCGGGGAGCTGTTTTTT
-	TRBJ1-6	once	TRBV3-1/TRBV3-2	CASSQYGDRDSPLHF	TGTGCCAGCAGCCAATATGGAGACAGAGATTCACCCCTCCACTTT
TRBD2	TRBJ2-3	-	TRBV7-2	CASSFRSGGARGSTQYF	TGTGCCAGCAGCTTCCGGAGCGGGGGGGCCCGGGGTTCTACGCAGTATTTT
-	TRBJ1-2	-	TRBV14	CASSSTGVYGYTF	TGTGCCAGCAGCTCGACAGGAGTATATGGCTACACCTTC
-	TRBJ1-2	-	TRBV19	CASSSQGNYGYTF	TGTGCCAGTAGCTCACAGGGTAACTATGGCTACACCTTC
-	TRBJ2-1	-	TRBV12-3/TRBV12-4	CASSFLNEQFF	TGTGCCAGCAGTTTTCTCAATGAGCAGTTCTTC
TRBD2	TRBJ2-1	-	TRBV7-2	CASSLAGGVGNEQFF	TGTGCCAGCAGCCTAGCGGGGGGGGTTGGCAATGAGCAGTTCTTC
-	TRBJ1-1	-	TRBV28	CASSRIPSGRNTEAFF	TGTGCCAGCAGTCGTATACCATCGGGGAGGAACACTGAAGCTTTCTTT
-	TRBJ1-2	once	TRBV7-2	CASSFGDTFLGYTF	TGTGCCAGCAGCTTCGGGGACACTTTCTTGGGCTACACCTTC
-	TRBJ1-2	few	TRBV29-1	CSVAQGARLTF	-
TRBD1	TRBJ2-7	-	TRBV7-9	CASSYSGPQGSEQYF	TGTGCCAGCAGCTATTCCGGGCCACAGGGGAGCGAGCAGTACTTC
TRBD2	TRBJ2-5	-	TRBV7-2	CASSLRLAGGETQYF	TGTGCCAGCAGCTTACGACTAGCGGGGGGTGAGACCCAGTACTTC
-	TRBJ2-3	once	TRBV29-1	CSVDHLGGTQYF	TGCAGCGTTGACCATCTAGGTGGTACGCAGTATTTT
TRBD2	TRBJ2-5	once	TRBV5-5	CATKIAGGETQYF	TGTGCCACCAAGATAGCGGGGGGAGAGACCCAGTACTTC
-	TRBJ2-5	once	TRBV28	CASSLPGWETQYF	TGTGCCAGCAGTTTGCCGGGGTGGGAGACCCAGTACTTC
-	TRBJ1-3	-	TRBV7-8	CASSSGHSGNTIYF	TGTGCCAGCAGCTCTGGACACTCTGGAAACACCATATATTTT
TRBD1	TRBJ1-2	few	TRBV28	CASSFWKQGEGYTF	TGTGCCAGCAGTTTTTGGAAACAGGGGGAAGGCTACACCTTC
TRBD2	TRBJ2-1	-	TRBV2	CASSGKRGGSWDEQFF	TGTGCCAGCAGTGGAAAGCGGGGGGGCTCCTGGGATGAGCAGTTCTTC
TRBD2	TRBJ2-2	-	TRBV3-1/TRBV3-2	CASSQSTSGAAGELFF	TGTGCCAGCAGCCAGTCGACTAGCGGGGCAGCCGGGGAGCTGTTTTTT
-	TRBJ1-6	-	TRBV18	CASSLLGQSEWNSPLHF	TGTGCCAGCTCATTACTAGGCCAGTCCGAGTGGAATTCACCCCTCCACTTT
-	TRBJ1-2	-	TRBV3-1/TRBV3-2	CASSQERVRQPYYGYTF	TGTGCCAGCAGCCAAGAACGGGTTCGACAGCCCTACTATGGCTACACCTTC
-	TRBJ1-3	few	TRBV7-2	CASSRGVQDTIYF	TGTGCCAGCAGCCGCGGGGTCCAGGACACCATATATTTT
-	TRBJ2-7	-	TRBV19	CASRQQGRNYEQYF	TGTGCCAGTAGACAACAGGGGAGGAATTACGAGCAGTACTTC
TRBD2	TRBJ2-7	few	TRBV28	CASRLGGGSYEQYF	TGTGCCAGCAGACTCGGGGGGGGATCCTACGAGCAGTACTTC
-	TRBJ2-4	-	TRBV11-2	CASSLDPGGSGYF	TGTGCCAGCAGCTTAGACCCCGGGGGTAGCGGGTACTTC
TRBD1	TRBJ1-4	-	TRBV7-9	CASSLSRQGAEKLFF	TGTGCCAGCAGCTTATCGCGACAGGGAGCGGAAAAACTGTTTTTT
TRBD1	TRBJ2-5	few	TRBV28	CASSSPGQGETQYF	TGTGCCAGCAGTTCCCCGGGACAGGGGGAGACCCAGTACTTC
-	TRBJ2-3	-	TRBV6-2/TRBV6-3	CASSRILATGRGPDTQYF	TGTGCCAGCAGTCGGATTCTAGCAACAGGGAGAGGCCCAGATACGCAGTATTTT
-	TRBJ1-3	-	TRBV3-1/TRBV3-2	CASSQGRGNTIYF	TGTGCCAGCAGCCAGGGCAGAGGGAACACCATATATTTT
-	TRBJ1-5	once	TRBV27	CASSLRGGAGGHSNQPQHF	TGTGCCAGCAGTTTAAGAGGGGGTGCCGGCGGGCATAGCAATCAGCCCCAGCATTTT
TRBD1	TRBJ1-2	-	TRBV7-2	CASSFHSPGQGDYGYTF	TGTGCCAGCAGCTTCCATTCTCCGGGACAGGGGGACTATGGCTACACCTTC
TRBD1	TRBJ1-5	-	TRBV19	CASGTGPQPQHF	TGTGCCAGTGGGACAGGGCCCCAGCCCCAGCATTTT
TRBD2	TRBJ2-5	-	TRBV20-1	CSASGERGGKTQYF	TGCAGTGCTAGTGGAGAGCGGGGAGGAAAGACCCAGTACTTC
-	TRBJ1-5	-	TRBV6-5	CASARQGNQPQHF	TGTGCCAGCGCACGCCAGGGGAATCAGCCCCAGCATTTT
-	TRBJ1-2	-	TRBV9	CASSVASQRANYGYTF	TGTGCCAGCAGCGTAGCCTCTCAGAGGGCTAACTATGGCTACACCTTC
TRBD2	TRBJ2-5	-	TRBV27	CASSPLAEQETQYF	TGTGCCAGCAGTCCGCTAGCGGAACAAGAGACCCAGTACTTC
-	TRBJ1-2	-	TRBV28	CASSRGDTAYGYTF	TGTGCCAGCAGTCGTGGGGACACTGCCTATGGCTACACCTTC
-	TRBJ1-1	medium-sized	TRBV5-1	CASSLGPLGGTEAFF	TGCGCCAGCAGCTTGGGTCCCCTCGGGGGCACTGAAGCTTTCTTT
TRBD2	TRBJ2-5	-	TRBV5-6	CASSFTGGHEGETQYF	TGTGCCAGCAGCTTTACGGGGGGGCATGAGGGAGAGACCCAGTACTTC
TRBD1	TRBJ1-6	once	TRBV28	CASSLRGGGTNSPLHF	TGTGCCAGCAGTTTACGAGGGGGCGGTACCAATTCACCCCTCCACTTT
-	TRBJ2-2	once	TRBV5-1	CASSPRQSNTGELFF	TGCGCCAGCAGCCCGCGACAGTCGAACACCGGGGAGCTGTTTTTT
-	TRBJ1-5	-	TRBV18	CASSQTDSSNQPQHF	TGTGCCAGCTCACAAACCGACAGTAGCAATCAGCCCCAGCATTTT
-	TRBJ1-1	-	TRBV14	CASSPYQGGTEAFF	TGTGCCAGCAGCCCATATCAAGGGGGCACTGAAGCTTTCTTT
-	TRBJ2-7	-	TRBV28	CASSPHHWTAISYEQYF	TGTGCCAGCAGTCCTCACCATTGGACAGCCATTTCCTACGAGCAGTACTTC
TRBD2	TRBJ2-7	-	TRBV7-2	CASSSAGGSSYEQYF	TGTGCCAGCAGCTCAGCGGGGGGGAGCTCCTACGAGCAGTACTTC
TRBD1	TRBJ1-2	-	TRBV20-1	CSASNRGESYGYTF	TGCAGTGCTAGTAACAGGGGTGAGAGCTATGGCTACACCTTC
-	TRBJ1-2	-	TRBV27	CASSPRQATYGYTF	TGTGCCAGCAGTCCCCGACAGGCGACCTATGGCTACACCTTC
-	TRBJ1-2	-	TRBV4-2	CASSQDWQVRYGYTF	TGTGCCAGCAGCCAAGATTGGCAGGTCCGATATGGCTACACCTTC
-	TRBJ1-2	-	TRBV28	CASTLGARVGGYTF	TGTGCCAGCACCCTAGGGGCGAGAGTCGGCGGCTACACCTTC
-	TRBJ1-2	-	TRBV5-5	CASSSGGGNYGYTF	TGTGCCAGCAGTTCCGGGGGAGGGAACTATGGCTACACCTTC
-	TRBJ2-1	-	TRBV7-2	CASSLQGGDYNEQFF	TGTGCCAGCAGCTTACAGGGTGGAGACTACAATGAGCAGTTCTTC